The rows below give T cell receptor beta chains drawn from one sample of a study of cytomegalovirus exposure and HLA in healthy donors. Assay: immunoSEQ multiplex PCR; the TCRdb copy retains only in-frame clones and omits some. This sample has 150,000 or so clones, with roughly 79% found just once. The sample was PBMCs. These receptors originate from a man in his thirties or forties in good health and CMV-seronegative. The CDR3 runs from the conserved cysteine through the conserved F or W. Each record gives: D gene, clone size, V gene, J gene, CDR3 DNA, CDR3 protein. The D gene is left open where the match is weak. Clone size is not always given. Where it is, it says once, few, many or a class for expanded clones.

d_call: .
clone_size: .
v_call: TRBV6-5
j_call: TRBJ1-5
cdr3_nt: TGTGCCAGCAGCCCCCGGGGTAACCAGCCCCAGCATTTT
cdr3_aa: CASSPRGNQPQHF

d_call: .
clone_size: once
v_call: TRBV19
j_call: TRBJ1-5
cdr3_nt: TGTGCCACCTCAAAACAGGGTTCCAATCAGCCCCAGCATTTT
cdr3_aa: CATSKQGSNQPQHF

d_call: .
clone_size: .
v_call: TRBV19
j_call: TRBJ2-5
cdr3_nt: TGTGCCAGTAGTATGTTAGCGGAGTCGGAGACCCAGTACTTC
cdr3_aa: CASSMLAESETQYF

d_call: .
clone_size: .
v_call: TRBV29-1
j_call: TRBJ2-7
cdr3_nt: TGCAGCGTTGTGGAGAGCTCCTACGAGCAGTACTTC
cdr3_aa: CSVVESSYEQYF

d_call: TRBD2
clone_size: .
v_call: TRBV29-1
j_call: TRBJ2-3
cdr3_nt: TGCAGCGCCACGACGGGTAGCGGGAAGGGTGATACGCAGTATTTT
cdr3_aa: CSATTGSGKGDTQYF

d_call: TRBD2
clone_size: few
v_call: TRBV7-2
j_call: TRBJ2-5
cdr3_nt: TGTGCCAGCAGCTCACGGGGACTAGCGGGGGGAGAGACCCAGTACTTC
cdr3_aa: CASSSRGLAGGETQYF

d_call: TRBD2
clone_size: .
v_call: TRBV6-4
j_call: TRBJ2-3
cdr3_nt: TGTGCCAGCAGTTCTAGCGGGGGGACAGATACGCAGTATTTT
cdr3_aa: CASSSSGGTDTQYF

d_call: .
clone_size: once
v_call: TRBV2
j_call: TRBJ1-1
cdr3_nt: TGTGCCAGCATTCGATCAGGGGTTGTTACTGAAGCTTTCTTT
cdr3_aa: CASIRSGVVTEAFF

d_call: .
clone_size: .
v_call: TRBV5-1
j_call: TRBJ1-3
cdr3_nt: TGCGCCAGCAGCTTGGATGGGCAGGCGCTCTCTGGAAACACCATATATTTT
cdr3_aa: CASSLDGQALSGNTIYF

d_call: TRBD2
clone_size: .
v_call: TRBV28
j_call: TRBJ2-1
cdr3_nt: TGTGCCAGCACGGGACTAGCGGGAGGGCCCTACTACAATGAGCAGTTCTTC
cdr3_aa: CASTGLAGGPYYNEQFF

d_call: .
clone_size: .
v_call: TRBV10-3
j_call: TRBJ2-1
cdr3_nt: TGTGCCATACGCGGGATGGGGTACAATGAGCAGTTCTTC
cdr3_aa: CAIRGMGYNEQFF

d_call: .
clone_size: .
v_call: TRBV20-1
j_call: TRBJ2-1
cdr3_nt: TGCAGTGCTAGCGCGCCTAATGAGCAGTTCTTC
cdr3_aa: CSASAPNEQFF

d_call: TRBD2
clone_size: .
v_call: TRBV19
j_call: TRBJ2-7
cdr3_nt: TGTGCCAGTAGTTCCGCGGGACTAGCGGGGGCCAGCTCCTACGAGCAGTACTTC
cdr3_aa: CASSSAGLAGASSYEQYF

d_call: .
clone_size: .
v_call: TRBV28
j_call: TRBJ2-6
cdr3_nt: TGTGCCAGCACCTCAGGGGTCTCTGGGGCCAACGTCCTGACTTTC
cdr3_aa: CASTSGVSGANVLTF

d_call: .
clone_size: .
v_call: TRBV11-2
j_call: TRBJ1-2
cdr3_nt: TGTGCCAGCAGCTTAGAGTATGGCAGGGAAAACTATGGCTACACCTTC
cdr3_aa: CASSLEYGRENYGYTF

d_call: .
clone_size: .
v_call: TRBV7-9
j_call: TRBJ1-3
cdr3_nt: TGTGCCAGCAGCTTAGGTAGTTTTGGAAACACCATATATTTT
cdr3_aa: CASSLGSFGNTIYF

d_call: .
clone_size: .
v_call: TRBV6-4
j_call: TRBJ1-2
cdr3_nt: TGTGCCAGCAGCCCCCAGGGTACAGCTAACTATGGCTACACCTTC
cdr3_aa: CASSPQGTANYGYTF

d_call: TRBD1
clone_size: .
v_call: TRBV18
j_call: TRBJ1-2
cdr3_nt: TGTGCCAGCTCACCGGGACAGGGTCGCGATGGCTACACCTTC
cdr3_aa: CASSPGQGRDGYTF

d_call: TRBD2
clone_size: .
v_call: TRBV5-4
j_call: TRBJ2-2
cdr3_nt: TGTGCCAGCAGCTTAGATAGCGGGAGAGGTAGCACCGGGGAGCTGTTTTTT
cdr3_aa: CASSLDSGRGSTGELFF

d_call: .
clone_size: .
v_call: TRBV15
j_call: TRBJ2-5
cdr3_nt: TGTGCCACCAGCAGAGAAAGAAGGGGACAAACCACAGAGACCCAGTACTTC
cdr3_aa: CATSRERRGQTTETQYF

d_call: .
clone_size: few
v_call: TRBV12-5
j_call: TRBJ2-3
cdr3_nt: TGTGCTAGTGGGGGCATTGGAGATACGCAGTATTTT
cdr3_aa: CASGGIGDTQYF

d_call: .
clone_size: .
v_call: TRBV7-9
j_call: TRBJ2-7
cdr3_nt: TGTGCCAGCAGCTCACCCGGGACAAGTTTTACCTACGAGCAGTACTTC
cdr3_aa: CASSSPGTSFTYEQYF

d_call: TRBD1
clone_size: .
v_call: TRBV7-9
j_call: TRBJ2-1
cdr3_nt: TGTGCCAGCAGCTTAGGGACAGGGAGCTCCTACAATGAGCAGTTCTTC
cdr3_aa: CASSLGTGSSYNEQFF

d_call: TRBD2
clone_size: .
v_call: TRBV19
j_call: TRBJ2-3
cdr3_nt: TGTGCCAGTAAGGCTTTCCCCCCGGGAGGTGGAGATACGCAGTATTTT
cdr3_aa: CASKAFPPGGGDTQYF

d_call: TRBD1
clone_size: few
v_call: TRBV30
j_call: TRBJ2-7
cdr3_nt: TGTGCGGGATCGACAGGGATGGACTACGAGCAGTACTTC
cdr3_aa: CAGSTGMDYEQYF

d_call: .
clone_size: .
v_call: TRBV7-8
j_call: TRBJ1-2
cdr3_nt: TGTGCCAGCAGTGAACTAGAAGCTAACTATGGCTACACCTTC
cdr3_aa: CASSELEANYGYTF

d_call: .
clone_size: few
v_call: TRBV4-3
j_call: TRBJ1-1
cdr3_nt: TGCGCCAGCAGCCAGACCCGTGGGGAGACTGAAGCTTTCTTT
cdr3_aa: CASSQTRGETEAFF

d_call: TRBD1
clone_size: .
v_call: TRBV6-5
j_call: TRBJ2-5
cdr3_nt: TGTGCCAGCAGTTCAACTACAGGGGGCCAAGAGACCCAGTACTTC
cdr3_aa: CASSSTTGGQETQYF

d_call: .
clone_size: .
v_call: TRBV19
j_call: TRBJ2-7
cdr3_nt: TGTGCCAGTAGTATAGCCGGGGGGGGACAGGGCGGCTACGAGCAGTACTTC
cdr3_aa: CASSIAGGGQGGYEQYF

d_call: .
clone_size: .
v_call: TRBV28
j_call: TRBJ2-5
cdr3_nt: TGTGCCAGCAGTCCCGTAGAGGCCGCCAAGACCCAGTACTTC
cdr3_aa: CASSPVEAAKTQYF

d_call: .
clone_size: .
v_call: TRBV5-4
j_call: TRBJ1-2
cdr3_nt: TGTGCCAGCAGCCCGGGGGGCCAGAACTATGGCTACACCTTC
cdr3_aa: CASSPGGQNYGYTF

d_call: TRBD1
clone_size: .
v_call: TRBV19
j_call: TRBJ2-5
cdr3_nt: TGTGCCAGTACCTCCGGGACAGCGCAAGAGACCCAGTACTTC
cdr3_aa: CASTSGTAQETQYF

d_call: .
clone_size: .
v_call: TRBV27
j_call: TRBJ2-2
cdr3_nt: TGTGCCAGCAGTTCGCGGGAAGGAGCCGGGGAGCTGTTTTTT
cdr3_aa: CASSSREGAGELFF

d_call: .
clone_size: .
v_call: TRBV4-1
j_call: TRBJ1-2
cdr3_nt: TGCGCCAGCAGCCAAGCCCAGGGATCCGATGGCTACACCTTC
cdr3_aa: CASSQAQGSDGYTF

d_call: .
clone_size: .
v_call: TRBV9
j_call: TRBJ1-1
cdr3_nt: TGTGCCAGCACAACAGGTTTGAAGGTCACTGAAGCTTTCTTT
cdr3_aa: CASTTGLKVTEAFF